This T cell receptor (beta chain) is from a study of control samples from healthy donors and cancer patients. This CDR3 is built from 14 residues. J was trimmed by 5 bases and V by 6 bases; bases with no gene match: 5. Germline V CDR1 and CDR2: KGHDR, SFDVKD. The protocol was immunoSEQ multiplex PCR, while the TCRdb copy is restricted to in-frame clones and leaves out a portion. The sample shows 120,000 to 150,000 clones, 80% to 95% of them seen only once. The chain recombines TRBV24-1 with TRBJ1-5; 8 bases match TRBD1. Sequences were obtained from blood. The source of this sequence is a man aged 25 to 40 in good health. The CDR3 bases are TGTGCCACCAGTCCAGGACAGGGTTATCAGCCCCAGCATTTT. Translated, it gives CATSPGQGYQPQHF.